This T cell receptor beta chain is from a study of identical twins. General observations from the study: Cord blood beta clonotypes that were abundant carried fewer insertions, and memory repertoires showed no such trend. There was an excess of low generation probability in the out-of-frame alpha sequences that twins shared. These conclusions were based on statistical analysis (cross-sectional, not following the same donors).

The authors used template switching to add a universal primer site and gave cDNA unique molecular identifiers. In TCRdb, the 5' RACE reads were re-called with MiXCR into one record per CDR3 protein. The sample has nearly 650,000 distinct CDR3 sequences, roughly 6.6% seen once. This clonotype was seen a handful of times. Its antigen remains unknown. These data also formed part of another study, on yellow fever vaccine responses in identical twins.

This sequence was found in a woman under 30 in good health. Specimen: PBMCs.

CDR3 sequence: CASSQAGLVGETQYF. In DNA form, the CDR3 reads TGTGCCAGCAGCCAAGCGGGACTAGTAGGGGAGACCCAGTACTTC. V gene TRBV3-1 combines with J gene TRBJ2-5; 8 nucleotides agree with TRBD2. The CDR3 spans 15 residues. V shed 1 base, J shed 5 bases, and the junction held 6 bases outside the gene matches. CDR1 is LGHDT and CDR2 is YNNKEL in the germline V gene (reference sequence).